This record covers a single TCR beta chain. Germline assignment: CDR1 LGHDT and CDR2 YNNKEL (reference sequence). The CDR3 runs 17 residues. Unmatched junction bases numbered 5, after V lost 1 base and J lost 1 base. This sample was included in a study of blood T cell repertoires in COVID-19. Study at large: T cells, B-cell-depleted T cells, or PBMCs supplied cDNA or gDNA.

Generated by immunoSEQ multiplex PCR, the TCRdb table keeps only in-frame clones and is missing some. The sample carries roughly 110,000 clones, approximately 84% recorded once. This clonotype was obtained from a woman aged 55-75 years with acute or convalescent COVID-19. This chain joins TRBV3-1 (or the pseudogene TRBV3-2) and TRBJ2-5, with 11 bases that match TRBD2. The sequenced sample was peripheral blood. The CDR3 region has the DNA TGTGCCAGCAGCCAAGGCGAACTAGCGGGGGCCCAAGAGACCCAGTACTTC. This sequence encodes CASSQGELAGAQETQYF.